This T cell receptor (beta chain) was sequenced during a study of human T cells and chemical hapten exposure. This CDR3 contains 15 residues. Germline V gene data show CDR1 as MNHEY and CDR2 as SMNVEV (reference sequence). Trimming cost V 6 bases and J 2 bases, with 16 bases left between them. This clonotype was seen a handful of times. Noted time point: patch test 2, 6 weeks after DPC sensitization. This sample's treatment: therapeutic diphenylcyclopropenone sensitization with weekly scalp DPC. The library put unique molecular identifiers onto individual cDNA molecules. TCRdb reprocessed the RACE reads with MiXCR, giving one entry per CDR3 protein. The top ten hold about 2% of the sample, which has over 85,000 distinct CDR3 sequences, 9.3% seen once.

The TCR was taken from a middle-aged woman with alopecia areata. Some clones in this sample may be carry-over from other donors' samples. Sequences were derived from whole blood, sampled in connection with sensitization to the hapten diphenylcyclopropenone (DPC). The chain employs TRBV27 and TRBJ1-2; D remains ambiguous. CDR3 in amino acids: CASSPTALDNYGYTF. CDR3 sequence (DNA): TGTGCCAGCAGCCCGACCGCATTGGACAACTATGGCTACACCTTC.